This T cell receptor (beta chain) was captured by sequencing in a study of identical twins (dated by TCRdb to 2016 to 2018). Context from the whole study: The study deep-sequenced TCR alpha and beta repertoires from monozygotic twins, unrelated adults of various ages and cord blood to test whether fetal clonotypes persist. To rule out contamination, the twin experiments were replicated at different times with different library preparation protocols. The research as a whole found: Invariant T cells such as MAIT and iNKT could partly confound zero-insertion analyses, though diverse VJ usage argued against this for most clonotypes. Fewer insertions were carried by abundant cord blood beta clonotypes; a weaker similar trend was observed in young adult naive repertoires, while no such trend was observed in memory repertoires. In monozygotic twins, out-of-frame TCR alpha sharing was systematically underestimated by recombination models, although the models agreed with sharing between unrelated individuals. Because the same donors could not be followed over many years, the conclusions relied on cross-sectional statistical analysis. Compared with coincidental sharing between unrelated individuals, out-of-frame TCR alpha sequences shared between twins had an excess of sequences with low generation probability. Excess twin sharing in beta out-of-frame sequences was weaker because fewer shared sequences lowered the signal-to-noise ratio.

Preparation of the library involved 5' RACE. Instrument on record: Illumina HiSeq 2000. Template switching introduced a universal primer binding site; the final cDNA contained a unique molecular identifier, enabling accurate counting of TCR cDNA molecules. Specific primers in the conserved constant-segment region were used to synthesize first-strand cDNA for the TCR alpha and beta chains. Each cDNA library was double barcoded, with a SMART-Mk sample barcode plus Illumina barcodes, to control for contamination. TruSeq adapter sequences along with Illumina sample barcodes were introduced in two successive PCR steps. TCR alpha and beta cDNA libraries were sequenced on the Illumina HiSeq platform with custom primers. In the paper's pipeline: Raw reads were processed with MiGEC to extract unique molecular identifiers, and MiXCR was used to determine CDR3 positions. Recombination models were inferred per individual with the repgenHMM and IGoR tools using an EM algorithm. Shared clonotype analysis was performed with the tcR package in R, normalizing sharing by the product of cloneset sizes. Out-of-frame nonproductive sequences were analyzed to study raw recombination free of thymic and clonal selection effects. TCRdb reprocessed the public reads (quality trimming at Q25 with fastp, clone calling with MiXCR) and kept in-frame beta chains. Every distinct CDR3 protein forms one entry, paired with its most common genes and DNA. TCRdb's processing, not the authors' own work, is the source of the V and J calls. The sample has about 240,000 distinct CDR3 sequences on record, 6.5% to 9% of them singletons. About 5.8% of the sample belongs to the ten largest clones.

From the cysteine through the phenylalanine, the CDR3 covers 14 amino acids. Only the CDR3 portion is preserved as DNA: 42 bases, with reading frame beginning at the first base. V is pared back by 5 bases and J by 0 bases, with 10 bases lying between the germline termini. According to the germline V gene, CDR1 reads SGHVS and CDR2 reads FNYEAQ. With regard to this clonotype: Its cognate antigen has yet to be identified. Base qualities are not recorded, but no much larger clone differs from it by a single base.

Every donor was a healthy Caucasian. The twin cohort consisted of three pairs of female monozygotic twins, all aged about 18 to 30 years. CD4+ and CD8+ T cell populations were isolated with positive isolation kits from Invitrogen. These data were also filed under a second study, of yellow fever vaccine responses in identical twins. Drawing on the second study: According to the authors, in identical twins the way T cells responded to vaccination appeared partly convergent and partly personalized. Focusing on identical twins, the study followed the T cell clones that responded to the vaccine, and did so with precision.

This TCR was sampled from a woman between 18 and 29 years old in good health. The chain is made from TRBV7-6 and TRBJ1-1, with TRBD1 perhaps the D gene, on 5 matching bases. Sequencing was done on a sample of CD8+ T cells sorted from blood. The CDR3 is CASSTDSLNTEAFF. The sequence in DNA is TGTGCCAGCAGCACAGACAGCCTGAACACTGAAGCTTTCTTT.